The 28 T cell receptor delta chains below were found in one sample sequenced in a study of gammadelta T cells in human blood. TCRdb re-processed the RT-PCR reads using CATT. Among hundreds of delta-chain clones listed, less than 30% were seen once. Sequencing input: Vgamma9Vdelta2 gamma-delta T cells from adult blood. The receptor set was obtained from a human donor.

Concerning this clone itself: TCRdb records a much larger clone's protein for this DNA, with a difference at residue 6 that likely arises from a read error; the protein given is the translation of the DNA. The rearrangement links TRDV2 to TRDJ1; D is undetermined. Trimming took off 0 bases at V and 0 bases at J, with 13 bases between the two ends. There are 16 residues in the CDR3. Germline V lookup: CDR1 GEAIGNYY, CDR2 EKD. CDR3: CACDTMGLAYTDKLIF. The CDR3 DNA follows: TGTGCCTGTGACACCATGGGTCTGGCTTACACCGATAAACTCATCTTT.

A note on this clone: TCRdb pairs this DNA with a much larger clone's protein that differs at residue 15, likely a read error; the protein shown was translated from the DNA. The chain is built from TRDV2 and TRDJ3, with 9 nucleotides matching TRDD3. The J gene was not available in TCRdb and was assigned here by matching the DNA to germline segments. The CDR3 sequence is 19 residues long. CDR1 and CDR2 from the germline V gene are GEAIGNYY and EKD. The CDR3 bases are TGTGCCTGTGACCCCCTTACTGGGGGAAGCTCCTGGGACACCCTACAGATGTTTTTC. Translation: CACDPLTGGSSWDTLQMFF.

In the case of this clone: A far larger clone is one nucleotide away, so this likely arose from a read error. The same CDR3 arises from other DNA sequences in this sample as well. V is TRDV2 and J is TRDJ3; 9 bases are shared with TRDD3. The J gene, left out of TCRdb, was set here by checking the DNA against germline. After removal of 4 bases from V and 0 bases from J, the junction contained 9 bases not matched to a gene. The germline V gene has CDR1 GEAIGNYY and CDR2 EKD. The CDR3 consists of 19 residues. CDR3 protein: CACDPLTGGSSWDTRQMFF. Written as DNA, the CDR3 is TGTGCCTGTGATCCCCTTACTGGGGGAAGCTCCTGGGACACCCGACAGATGTTTTTC.

Worth noting for this clone: Since a far larger clone is one base different, this is likely a read error. Other DNA variants within this sample encode the same CDR3. This rearrangement joins TRDV2 to TRDJ3; 9 bases fit TRDD3. TCRdb supplies no J gene; here it was assigned by aligning the nucleotide sequence to germline. This CDR3 is 19 amino acids long. Germline loops: CDR1 GEAIGNYY, CDR2 EKD. The CDR3 nucleotides read TGTGCCTGTGACCCCCTTACTGGGGGAAGCTCCTGGGACACCAGACAGATGTTTTTC. It encodes CACDPLTGGSSWDTRQMFF.

This clone turned up a few times. TCRdb assigns this DNA the protein of a much larger clone, which departs from its translation at residue 3; this likely reflects a read error, and the protein shown comes from translating the DNA. The V call is TRDV2, the J call TRDJ3; 9 bases fit TRDD3. TCRdb gives no J gene; it was assigned here by matching the DNA to germline. CDR3 length equals 19 residues. From germline, CDR1 is GEAIGNYY and CDR2 EKD. CDR3 DNA: TGTGCCTATGACCCCCTTACTGGGGGAAGCTCCTGGGACACCCGACAGATGTTTTTC. Residues: CAYDPLTGGSSWDTRQMFF.

This clone was seen more than once but under ten times. TCRdb's listed protein matches a much larger clone and diverges from this DNA's translation at residue 6, likely through a read error; the protein shown comes from the DNA. This chain uses TRDV2 with TRDJ1; 8 bases align to TRDD3. This CDR3 has 19 amino acids. CDR1 GEAIGNYY and CDR2 EKD come from the germline V gene. V shed 0 bases, J shed 4 bases, and the junction held 18 bases outside the gene matches. The CDR3 sequence is CACDTRRRAEGDKVDKLIF. The CDR3 DNA sequence: TGTGCCTGTGACACCCGAAGAAGGGCCGAGGGGGATAAGGTCGATAAACTCATCTTT.

On this clone itself: TCRdb has a much larger clone's protein, which differs at residue 12 from the translation of this DNA, likely because of a read error; what is shown is the protein translated from the DNA. The genes are TRDV2 and TRDJ3; the D gene is possibly TRDD3 (5 bases). The CDR3 contains 19 residues. The V end was cut by 0 bases, the J end by 5 bases, with 19 bases between. The V gene's germline CDR1 is GEAIGNYY and CDR2 EKD. The CDR3 nucleotides read TGTGCCTGTGACACCGTGCGGGATGCCATGAGGCGGGACACCCGACAGATGTTTTTC. Translating it yields CACDTVRDAMRRDTRQMFF.

In this sample, this clone turned up a few times. The likely explanation is a read error, given a far larger clone one base away. V gene TRDV2 combines with J gene TRDJ1; D ambiguous. The CDR3 spans 16 residues. In germline, CDR1 is GEAIGNYY, CDR2 EKD. Trimming removed 0 bases from V and 0 bases from J, with 13 bases in between. Written as DNA, the CDR3 is TGTGCCTGTGACACCGTGGGTCTGTCTTACACCGATAAACTCATCTTT. It translates to CACDTVGLSYTDKLIF.

This clone was counted a few times. V and J are TRDV2 and TRDJ3; 10 bases agree with TRDD3. Germline assignment: CDR1 GEAIGNYY and CDR2 EKD. CDR3 length: 21 amino acids. V shed 0 bases, J shed 4 bases, and the junction held 14 bases outside the gene matches. The CDR3 DNA follows: TGTGCCTGTGACACCGTTCTACTGGGGGATGCCATGAGGTGGGACACCCGACAGATGTTTTTC. Translation: CACDTVLLGDAMRWDTRQMFF.

As for this clone: The protein TCRdb gives is from a much larger clone and does not agree with this DNA's translation at residue 3, likely a read error; the protein shown here comes from the DNA. The chain uses TRDV2 and TRDJ1, with 8 bases fitting TRDD3. TCRdb supplies no J gene; here it was assigned by aligning the nucleotide sequence to germline. The length of the CDR3 is 19 residues. The germline gives CDR1 GEAIGNYY, CDR2 EKD. The CDR3 DNA reads as TGTGCCTTTGACACCCTAAGAAGGGCCGAGGGGGATAAGGTCGATAAACTCATCTTT. This encodes CAFDTLRRAEGDKVDKLIF.

In its sample, this clone ranks as medium-sized (0.01 to 0.1%). This likely came from a read error, as a far larger clone is one base away. This sequence joins TRDV2 and TRDJ1, with TRDD2 identical over 9 bases. This CDR3 contains 22 residues. V shed 3 bases, J shed 1 base, and the junction held 26 bases outside the gene matches. CDR1 and CDR2 from the germline V gene are GEAIGNYY and EKD. The CDR3 coding sequence is TGTGCCTGTGACCCAATTTCCCTTCCTACTGCGGATGCTGGGGTCCCCACCGATAAACTCATCTTT. Translated: CACDPISLPTADAGVPTDKLIF.

About this clone: With only one base between it and a far larger clone, this is likely a read error. The rearrangement links TRDV2 to TRDJ1; 8 bases line up with TRDD3. TCRdb offers no J gene call, so here the DNA was matched to germline to obtain one. The length of the CDR3 is 19 residues. Germline V gene sequence: CDR1 GEAIGNYY, CDR2 EKD. V gave up 3 bases and J gave up 4 bases; unmatched junction bases: 21. CDR3 loop: CACDALRRAEGDKVDKLIF. The CDR3 DNA sequence: TGTGCCTGTGACGCCCTAAGAAGGGCCGAGGGGGATAAGGTCGATAAACTCATCTTT.

This clone has more than one count but fewer than ten. A far bigger clonotype differs at one base, so this is likely a read error. J is TRDJ3 and V is TRDV2; the D gene is possibly TRDD3 (5 bases). Germline CDR1 reads GEAIGNYY; CDR2 reads EKD. The CDR3 consists of 19 residues. The CDR3 is CACGTVRDAMRWDTRQMFF. CDR3 sequence (DNA): TGTGCCTGTGGCACCGTGCGGGATGCCATGAGGTGGGACACCCGACAGATGTTTTTC.

Notes on this clone: This DNA's translation and the protein TCRdb lists, from a much larger clone, do not match at residue 4, likely due to a read error; the protein shown is translated from the DNA. V and J are TRDV2 and TRDJ1, with TRDD2 identical over 9 bases. The J gene, absent from TCRdb, was called here by matching the DNA to germline. The germline CDR1 and CDR2 sequences are GEAIGNYY and EKD. CDR3 length: 22 residues. V lost 6 bases and J lost 1; bases outside the gene matches: 29. CDR3 nucleotide sequence: TGTGCCTGTCACCCAATTTCCCTTCCTACTTCGGATGCTGGGGTCCCCACCGATAAACTCATCTTT. Amino acid sequence: CACHPISLPTSDAGVPTDKLIF.

Points on this clone: TCRdb assigns this DNA the protein of a much larger clone, which departs from its translation at residue 10; this likely reflects a read error, and the protein shown comes from translating the DNA. This rearrangement joins TRDV2 to TRDJ1, with a possible D match to TRDD2 (7 bases). TCRdb gives no J gene; it was assigned here by matching the DNA to germline. Trimming cost V 3 bases and J 1 base, with 35 bases left between them. The germline V gene has CDR1 GEAIGNYY and CDR2 EKD. This CDR3 region has 22 residues. The CDR3 loop reads CACDPISLPASDAGVPTDKLIF. CDR3 nucleotide sequence: TGTGCCTGTGACCCAATTTCCCTTCCTGCTTCGGATGCTGGGGTCCCCACCGATAAACTCATCTTT.

This chain links TRDV2 with TRDJ2; 11 bases match TRDD3. TCRdb supplies no J gene; here it was assigned by aligning the nucleotide sequence to germline. The CDR3 runs 16 residues. Germline CDR1 is GEAIGNYY and CDR2 is EKD. Germline trimming cut 3 bases from V and 1 base from J; bases unmatched to any gene: 3. The CDR3 sequence: CACDVLGDILTAQLFF. In DNA, the CDR3 is TGTGCCTGTGACGTACTGGGGGATATTTTGACAGCACAACTCTTCTTT.

In regard to this clone: The TCRdb record carries a much larger clone's protein, which differs from this DNA's translation at residue 8; a read error is the likely cause, and the protein listed here is the DNA translation. J is TRDJ1 and V is TRDV2; unclear D gene. TCRdb lists no J gene, so it was determined here by aligning the DNA to germline. The CDR3 is 14 residues long. Trimming left V 3 bases short and J 0 bases short, with 10 bases between. Germline V gene lookup returns CDR1 GEAIGNYY and CDR2 EKD. This CDR3 is CACDPILYTDKLIF. The CDR3 nucleotides are TGTGCCTGTGACCCAATACTGTACACCGATAAACTCATCTTT.

With regard to this clone: TCRdb lists the protein of a much larger clone for this DNA, which differs at residue 13, so this is likely a read error; the protein given here is translated from the DNA itself. The V gene went uncalled, while the J gene is TRDJ1; the table gives TRDD3 as D, unverified against the DNA. The CDR3 contains 15 residues. The CDR3 region is CACDALLGENDKPIF. In DNA, the CDR3 is TGTGCCTGTGACGCCCTACTGGGGGAGAACGATAAACCCATCTTT.

Worth noting for this clone: The likely explanation is a read error, given a far larger clone one base away. Different DNA sequences within this sample yield the same CDR3. V usage is TRDV2 and J usage is TRDJ1; TRDD2 matches at 9 bases. Matching the DNA to germline supplied the J gene, which TCRdb does not give. The CDR3 has 22 amino acids. Per germline, CDR1 GEAIGNYY and CDR2 EKD. This CDR3 is CACDPISLPTSDAGVPTDKLIF. In DNA form, the CDR3 reads TGTGCATGTGACCCAATTTCCCTTCCTACTTCGGATGCTGGGGTCCCCACCGATAAACTCATCTTT.

The chain combines TRDV2 with TRDJ1, with TRDD3 identical over 10 bases. TCRdb does not report a J gene; here it was assigned by matching the DNA to germline references. V was pared by 2 bases and J by 4 bases, with 9 bases of the junction left unmatched. The CDR3 runs to 16 residues. Germline V gene lookup returns CDR1 GEAIGNYY and CDR2 EKD. For the CDR3, the DNA is TGTGCCTGTGACAGCGTCGAGGGGGATACGGTCGATAAACTCATCTTT. It encodes CACDSVEGDTVDKLIF.

Only a few counts were recorded for this clone. The TCRdb record carries a much larger clone's protein, which differs from this DNA's translation at residue 16; a read error is the likely cause, and the protein listed here is the DNA translation. V usage is TRDV2 and J usage is TRDJ1; the match to TRDD2 covers 9 bases. TCRdb does not report a J gene; here it was assigned by matching the DNA to germline references. Per germline, CDR1 GEAIGNYY and CDR2 EKD. The CDR3 runs to 22 residues. V was clipped by 3 bases and J by 1 base; unmatched bases: 26. The CDR3 reads CACDPISLPTSDAGVTTDKLIF. The CDR3 region has the DNA TGTGCCTGTGACCCAATTTCCCTTCCTACTTCGGATGCTGGGGTCACCACCGATAAACTCATCTTT.

Details on this clone: This likely stems from a read error, as it lies one base from a far larger clone. The chain employs TRDV2 and TRDJ1, with 12 bases fitting TRDD3. TCRdb supplies no J gene; here it was assigned by aligning the nucleotide sequence to germline. J lost 6 bases, V lost 0 bases, and 16 bases had no gene match. This CDR3 is 19 amino acids long. Looked up from germline, CDR1 is GEAIGNYY and CDR2 is EKD. The CDR3 bases are TGTGCCTGTGACACCGTTCTACTGGGGGATACTGATTGGACCAATAAACTCATCTTT. Protein sequence: CACDTVLLGDTDWTNKLIF.

This clone was seen a handful of times. The chain links TRDV2 to TRDJ3, with 7 bases fitting TRDD3. The CDR3 runs 20 residues. J was trimmed by 0 bases and V by 1 base; bases with no gene match: 11. Germline CDR1 and CDR2: GEAIGNYY and EKD. The CDR3 sequence: CACDTAGGSASSWDTRQMFF. In DNA form, the CDR3 reads TGTGCCTGTGACACTGCTGGGGGGTCAGCTAGCTCCTGGGACACCCGACAGATGTTTTTC.

Comment on this clone: TCRdb's entry gives the protein of a much larger clone, which mismatches this DNA's translation at residue 12, likely from a read error; the protein reported here is translated from the DNA. The chain has TRDV2 and TRDJ1; TRDD3 aligns across 7 bases. CDR1 is GEAIGNYY and CDR2 is EKD in the germline V gene. There are 16 residues in the CDR3. The CDR3 spells CACDTLGGRNTNKLIF. The CDR3 DNA reads as TGTGCCTGTGACACGCTGGGGGGTCGGAACACCAATAAACTCATCTTT.

In this sample, this clone turned up once. TCRdb's listed protein matches a much larger clone and diverges from this DNA's translation at residue 17, likely through a read error; the protein shown comes from the DNA. V gene assignment gives TRDV2, but the J gene was left uncalled; TRDD3, as called in the table, went unchecked against the DNA. The CDR3 has 19 residues. Looked up from germline, CDR1 is GEAIGNYY and CDR2 is EKD. CDR3 residues: CACDTLRRAEGDKVDKHIF. The CDR3 nucleotides read TGTGCCTGTGACACCCTAAGAAGGGCCGAGGGGGATAAGGTCGATAAACACATCTTT.

In its sample, this clone is hyperexpanded. Other DNA sequences in this specimen translate into the identical CDR3. This chain links TRDV2 with TRDJ3; D is perhaps TRDD3 (5 bases). The CDR3 is 19 amino acids. The ends were cut back, 0 bases at V and 4 bases at J, with 18 bases in the middle. The germline V gene has CDR1 GEAIGNYY and CDR2 EKD. The CDR3 DNA reads as TGTGCCTGTGACACCGTGCGGGATGCCATGAGGTGGGACACCCGACAGATGTTTTTC. Protein sequence: CACDTVRDAMRWDTRQMFF.

Details on this clone: The amino acid sequence in TCRdb belongs to a much larger clone and departs from this DNA's translation at residue 7, likely a sequencing read error; the sequence shown is translated from the DNA. V gene TRDV2 combines with J gene TRDJ3, with TRDD3 as a possible D gene (5 bases). TCRdb leaves out the J gene; it was filled in here by matching the DNA to germline. CDR3 length equals 19 residues. CDR1 is GEAIGNYY, CDR2 EKD, per germline. V lost 0 bases and J lost 4, with 18 bases in between. The CDR3 sequence: CACDTVWDAMRWDTRQMFF. The CDR3, as DNA: TGTGCCTGTGACACCGTGTGGGATGCCATGAGGTGGGACACCCGACAGATGTTTTTC.

Points on this clone: This DNA's translation differs at residue 6 from TCRdb's protein, which comes from a much larger clone; a read error is likely, and the protein shown is translated from the DNA. V usage is TRDV2 and J usage is TRDJ3; 9 bases line up with TRDD3. Here the J gene came from matching the DNA to germline, since TCRdb omits it. The CDR3 has 19 amino acids. The germline V gene has CDR1 GEAIGNYY and CDR2 EKD. The trim removed 3 bases at V and 0 bases at J, leaving 8 bases unmatched. The CDR3 loop reads CACDPPTGGSSWDTRQMFF. In nucleotides, the CDR3 is TGTGCCTGTGACCCCCCTACTGGGGGAAGCTCCTGGGACACCCGACAGATGTTTTTC.